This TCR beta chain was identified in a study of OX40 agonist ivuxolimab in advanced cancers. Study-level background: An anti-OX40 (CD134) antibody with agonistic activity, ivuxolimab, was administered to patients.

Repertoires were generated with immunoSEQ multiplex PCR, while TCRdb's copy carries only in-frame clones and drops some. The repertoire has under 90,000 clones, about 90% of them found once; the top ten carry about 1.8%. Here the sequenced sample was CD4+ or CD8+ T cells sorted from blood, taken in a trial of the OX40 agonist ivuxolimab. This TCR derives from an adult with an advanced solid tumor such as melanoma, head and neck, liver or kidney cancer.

In DNA form, the CDR3 reads TGTGCCAGCAGTTACTTGGGACAGGGGGCGTTTGGCTACACCTTC. The encoded protein is CASSYLGQGAFGYTF. The genes are TRBV6-5 and TRBJ1-2; 12 bases fit TRBD1. V dropped 1 base and J dropped 7; count of bases not matched to a gene: 4. CDR1 is MNHEY and CDR2 is SVGAGI in the germline V gene. The CDR3 loop spans 15 amino acids.